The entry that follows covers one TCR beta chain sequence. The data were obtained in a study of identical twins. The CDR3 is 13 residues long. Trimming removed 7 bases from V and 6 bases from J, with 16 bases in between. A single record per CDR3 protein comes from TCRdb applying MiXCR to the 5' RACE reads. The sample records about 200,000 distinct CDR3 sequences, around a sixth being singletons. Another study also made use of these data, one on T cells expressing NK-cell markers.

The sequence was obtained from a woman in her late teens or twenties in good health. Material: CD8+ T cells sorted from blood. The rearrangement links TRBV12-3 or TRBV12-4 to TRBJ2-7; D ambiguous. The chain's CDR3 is CASTSSSVPEQYF. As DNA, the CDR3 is TGTGCCAGCACCTCAAGCTCGGTGCCCGAGCAGTACTTC.